This T cell receptor beta chain was profiled in a study of blood T cell repertoires in COVID-19. At the level of the study: Samples taken during acute and convalescent COVID-19 were collected in the United States, Italy and Spain.

CDR1 is LGHDT and CDR2 is YNNKEL in the germline V gene (reference sequence). V shed 0 bases and J shed 13 bases, with 12 bases lying between them. The CDR3 spans 12 residues. Recruitment covered about two dozen US areas and drew participants whose ages spanned about 18 to 90 years. Donors in Cohort 3 who had recovered were those with two negative PCRs, healthcare professional clearance, or resolution of their symptoms. TCRdb's copy holds only in-frame clones and misses some; the assay was immunoSEQ multiplex PCR. The sample has around 500,000 clones; approximately 86% are singletons. The sequence was obtained from an older woman who had recovered from COVID-19. The sequenced sample consisted of PBMCs or T cells enriched from blood (not recorded which). The chain employs TRBV3-1 (or the pseudogene TRBV3-2) and TRBJ1-2; D might be TRBD1 (5 bases). The DNA for the CDR3 is TGTGCCAGCAGCCAAGATCGGGGACTCCCCACCTTC. Translated: CASSQDRGLPTF.